The next 30 T cell receptor beta chains were all read from a single sample in a study of blood T cells in healthy people across ages. The authors ran a second PCR of about 6 to 12 cycles using a sample-barcoded 5' primer and a J-beta primer mix. MiXCR, applied by TCRdb to the 5' RACE reads, yields one record per CDR3 protein. The table includes about 580,000 distinct CDR3 sequences, under 55% detected once. What was sequenced was blood. Receptors originate from an elderly man in good health.

This rearrangement joins TRBV12-3 or TRBV12-4 to TRBJ1-5; 10 positions agree with TRBD1. The CDR3 spans 15 residues. J lost 6 bases, V lost 3 bases, and 5 bases had no gene match. The CDR3 DNA is TGTGCCAGCAGTTTTTGGGGACAGGGGTCTCAGCCCCAGCATTTT. It is translated as CASSFWGQGSQPQHF.

The chain employs TRBV20-1 and TRBJ2-3; the match to TRBD2 covers 7 bases. J gave up 2 bases and V 3 bases, and 8 bases lay outside the gene matches. The germline V gene encodes CDR1 DFQATT and CDR2 SNEGSKA (reference sequence). The CDR3 consists of 15 residues. Here the CDR3 DNA reads TGCAGTGCTAGGGGAAGCGGGGCCTACACAGATACGCAGTATTTT. Translated: CSARGSGAYTDTQYF.

The chain combines TRBV3-1 with TRBJ2-1; 8 bases map to TRBD1. The DNA matches TRBJ2-7 better at its end, which makes the J call doubtful. Germline V gene lookup returns CDR1 LGHDT and CDR2 YNNKEL (reference sequence). This CDR3 has 13 residues. As DNA, the CDR3 is TGTGCCAGCAGGGACAGGGCTACCTACGAGCAGTACTTC. This translates into CASRDRATYEQYF.

V and J are TRBV28 and TRBJ1-5; D uncertain. V was cut by 3 bases and J by 0 bases, with 9 bases left in between. The germline V gene encodes CDR1 MDHEN and CDR2 SYDVKM. This CDR3 comprises 15 residues. As DNA, the CDR3 is TGTGCCAGCAGTTTCAGGAGGTCTAGCAATCAGCCCCAGCATTTT. It codes for CASSFRRSSNQPQHF.

This clonotype was recorded at least ten times. The J gene is TRBJ2-7, the V gene TRBV7-9; 8 nucleotides align to TRBD1. The V and J ends lost 3 bases and 6 bases, in that order; junction bases with no gene match: 1. The germline gives CDR1 SEHNR, CDR2 FQNEAQ (reference sequence). The CDR3 has 12 residues. The CDR3, as DNA: TGTGCCAGCAGCTTCGACAGGGGCGAGCAGTACTTC. Amino acid sequence: CASSFDRGEQYF.

The chain couples TRBV30 to TRBJ2-6; maybe TRBD1 (6 bases). CDR3 length equals 14 residues. Germline loops: CDR1 GTSNPN, CDR2 SVGIG (reference sequence). Trimming left V 4 bases short and J 0 bases short, with 7 bases between. The CDR3 is CAWTRGSGANVLTF. CDR3 DNA: TGTGCCTGGACCAGGGGCTCTGGGGCCAACGTCCTGACTTTC.

CDR3 in amino acids: CATSDAGAPGTDTQYF. For the CDR3, the DNA is TGTGCCACCAGTGACGCGGGGGCCCCCGGCACAGATACGCAGTATTTT. The chain is built from TRBV24-1 and TRBJ2-3, with D perhaps matching TRBD2 (7 bases). CDR1 KGHDR and CDR2 SFDVKD come from the germline V gene. This CDR3 contains 16 residues. V lost 4 bases and J 1 base, leaving 14 bases between the germline ends.

There are a few counts of this clonotype. J is TRBJ2-1 and V is TRBV7-2; 9 nucleotides line up with TRBD2. The CDR3 is 16 amino acids. The germline gives CDR1 SGHTA, CDR2 FQGNSA. The J segment lost 4 bases and the V segment lost 1 base, leaving 5 bases of the junction unmatched. The CDR3 protein is CASSLGLAGLYNEQFF. The CDR3, as DNA: TGTGCCAGCAGCTTAGGCCTAGCGGGACTGTACAATGAGCAGTTCTTC.

The chain employs TRBV6-2 or TRBV6-3 and TRBJ2-6, with TRBD2 identical over 12 bases. The CDR3 has 20 residues. Per germline, CDR1 MNHEY and CDR2 SVGEGT. Trimming took 2 bases from V and 0 from J; bases not matched to a gene: 8. The chain's CDR3 is CASSYATGTSGSSGANVLTF. The CDR3 DNA reads TGTGCCAGCAGTTACGCCACCGGGACTAGCGGGTCCTCTGGGGCCAACGTCCTGACTTTC.

J is TRBJ1-2 and V is TRBV20-1; D might be TRBD1 (5 bases). This CDR3 spans 12 amino acids. V was clipped by 7 bases and J by 2 bases, with 11 bases between them. In germline, CDR1 is DFQATT, CDR2 SNEGSKA (reference sequence). CDR3 loop: CSVTGLNYGYTF. CDR3 in DNA: TGCAGTGTAACGGGACTGAACTATGGCTACACCTTC.

This chain connects TRBV20-1 to TRBJ2-7; D is possibly TRBD1 (5 bases). The germline V and J ends were trimmed by 0 bases and 2 bases, with 11 bases remaining between them. Germline CDR1 and CDR2: DFQATT and SNEGSKA (reference sequence). The CDR3 totals 14 residues. This chain's CDR3 is CSARDPTVPYEQYF. As DNA, the CDR3 is TGCAGTGCTAGAGATCCGACAGTACCCTACGAGCAGTACTTC.

This clonotype was detected once. The V gene is TRBV12-3 or TRBV12-4, the J gene TRBJ2-1, with 12 bases fitting TRBD1. V was pared by 8 bases and J by 7 bases, with 3 bases of the junction left unmatched. The CDR3 contains 13 residues. CDR3 protein: CASRDRGQNEQFF. The CDR3 coding sequence is TGTGCCAGCCGGGACAGGGGGCAAAATGAGCAGTTCTTC.

The table lists this clonotype with many counts. This clone may be a read error of a much larger clone one base away. J is TRBJ2-1 and V is TRBV6-5; 7 bases line up with TRBD2. From germline, CDR1 is MNHEY and CDR2 SVGAGI. After removal of 2 bases from V and 10 bases from J, the junction contained 11 bases not matched to a gene. The CDR3 has 15 residues. The CDR3 coding sequence is TGTGCCAGCAGTTACGCCATCGGACTAGACGACGAGCAGTTCTTC. It translates to CASSYAIGLDDEQFF.

This clonotype has a handful of counts. V and J are TRBV7-9 and TRBJ2-7; either TRBD1 or TRBD2 may supply D (6 bases each). The CDR3 has 14 residues. Per germline, CDR1 SEHNR and CDR2 FQNEAQ (reference sequence). V was shortened by 7 bases and J by 1 base, with 14 bases between the two germline ends. The CDR3 DNA reads TGTGCCAGCATGCGGGACACCCGGTCCTACGAGCAGTACTTC. This translates into CASMRDTRSYEQYF.

Notes on this clonotype: Germline and junction disagree at one end, which may indicate a read error. The genes are TRBV6-6 and TRBJ1-5; D might be TRBD1 (5 bases). This CDR3 contains 17 residues. Germline V gives CDR1 MNHNY, CDR2 SVGAGI (reference sequence). The CDR3 DNA reads as TGTGCCAGCAGTTCCTGGGGAGGGGTCAATAGCAATCGGCCCCAGCATTTT. Translating gives CASSSWGGVNSNRPQHF.

This clonotype came up a few times. The CDR3 nucleotides are TGTGCCAGCAGCCCCGGGGTCCACAATGAGCAGTTCTTC. It yields the protein CASSPGVHNEQFF. The V gene is TRBV7-9, the J gene TRBJ2-1, with a tentative D call TRBD2 (5 bases). V was shortened by 5 bases and J by 5 bases, with 10 bases between the two germline ends. CDR1 is SEHNR, CDR2 FQNEAQ, per germline (reference sequence). The CDR3 loop spans 13 amino acids.

This clonotype was counted between two and nine times. V usage is TRBV7-2 and J usage is TRBJ1-2; unclear D gene. V was trimmed by 5 bases and J by 1 base, leaving 14 bases between them. In germline, CDR1 is SGHTA, CDR2 FQGNSA. The CDR3 has 15 amino acids. The CDR3 coding sequence is TGTGCCAGCAGCAAGGACGGTACCTTTAACTATGGCTACACCTTC. Translating gives CASSKDGTFNYGYTF.

This clonotype was counted a few times. V is TRBV3-1 and J is TRBJ2-1; 9 nucleotides agree with TRBD2. The germline V gene has CDR1 LGHDT and CDR2 YNNKEL (reference sequence). The CDR3 sequence is 16 residues long. V shed 4 bases and J 1 base; nucleotides not matched to a gene: 5. The CDR3: CASSLHSGSSYNEQFF. The CDR3 region has the DNA TGTGCCAGCAGCCTACATAGCGGGAGTTCCTACAATGAGCAGTTCTTC.

The V call is TRBV29-1, the J call TRBJ1-2, with 7 bases lining up with TRBD1. This CDR3 contains 15 residues. Germline V lookup: CDR1 SQVTM, CDR2 ANQGSEA. Losses at the gene ends were 3 bases for V and 7 bases for J; bases not matched to a gene: 14. CDR3 protein: CSVEESKGTASGYTF. The CDR3 nucleotides are TGCAGCGTTGAGGAATCAAAGGGGACAGCTAGTGGCTACACCTTC.

The CDR3 sequence: CSARWALGSDTQYF. CDR3 sequence (DNA): TGCAGTGCTAGATGGGCCCTAGGGTCCGATACGCAGTATTTT. The chain links TRBV20-1 to TRBJ2-3; D is ambiguous. CDR1 and CDR2 (germline): DFQATT, SNEGSKA (reference sequence). The length of the CDR3 is 14 residues. The V end was cut by 2 bases, the J end by 6 bases, with 15 bases between.

This chain joins TRBV20-1 and TRBJ2-4; TRBD1 agrees at 8 bases. The J call is uncertain, as TRBJ2-5 better fits the DNA end. Germline-derived CDR1 and CDR2 are DFQATT and SNEGSKA (reference sequence). The CDR3 covers 16 residues. CDR3 sequence: CSARVPGTGSQETQYF. CDR3 DNA: TGCAGTGCTAGAGTCCCGGGGACAGGATCTCAAGAGACCCAGTACTTC.

A few counts support this clonotype. This sequence joins TRBV25-1 and TRBJ2-1; 7 bases line up with TRBD1. This CDR3 contains 18 residues. Trimming removed 4 bases from V and 9 bases from J; junction bases left unmatched: 21. Germline values: CDR1 MGHDK, CDR2 SYGVNS. The chain's CDR3 is CASSVTWDRAGRSAEQFF. In nucleotides, the CDR3 is TGTGCCAGCAGTGTCACCTGGGACAGAGCAGGGCGGTCAGCTGAGCAGTTCTTC.

As DNA, the CDR3 is TGTGCCAGCAGCTTGGCCGGGGATTCCTATGGCTACACCTTC. As protein: CASSLAGDSYGYTF. The chain has TRBV5-5 and TRBJ1-2, with unresolved D. V gave up 0 bases and J gave up 4 bases, with 10 bases separating them. From germline, CDR1 is SGHKS and CDR2 YYEKEE (reference sequence). The CDR3 has 14 amino acids.

This clonotype has only one observation. The chain carries TRBV5-1 and TRBJ2-7; 8 bases fit TRBD1. The J call may not be correct, given that the DNA end is closer to TRBJ2-5. Germline values: CDR1 SGHRS, CDR2 YFSETQ. This CDR3 has 17 residues. The DNA of the CDR3 is TGCGCCAGCAGCTTGGCCCCCCGACAGGGGTTGGGGGAGACCCAGTACTTC. Its translation: CASSLAPRQGLGETQYF.

This clonotype occurred once. The chain is built from TRBV29-1 and TRBJ2-1, with TRBD2 matching 8 bases. The V segment lost 2 bases and the J segment 6 bases; nucleotides outside the gene matches: 0. CDR1 and CDR2 from the germline V gene are SQVTM and ANQGSEA. The CDR3 runs to 12 residues. CDR3 bases: TGCAGCGTTGAACTAGCGGGCAATGAGCAGTTCTTC. It encodes CSVELAGNEQFF.

The J gene is TRBJ1-2, the V gene TRBV6-5; the match to TRBD1 covers 7 bases. This CDR3 region has 13 residues. The trim removed 6 bases at V and 5 bases at J, leaving 6 bases unmatched. Germline lookup yields CDR1 MNHEY and CDR2 SVGAGI. CDR3 sequence reads: CASRKQGWYGYTF. DNA of the CDR3: TGTGCCAGCAGAAAACAGGGGTGGTATGGCTACACCTTC.

This clonotype was seen more than once but under ten times. This may arise from a read error, as a much more abundant clone is one base away. The genes are TRBV6-1 and TRBJ2-1; D might be TRBD1 (6 bases). The J call may be incorrect, as the DNA end agrees better with TRBJ2-7. Germline CDR1 reads MNHNS; CDR2 reads SASEGT. The CDR3 loop spans 17 amino acids. The DNA for the CDR3 is TGTGCCAGCAGGGGCCATCAAACAGGGCTCTCCTACAATGAGCAGTACTTC. This sequence encodes CASRGHQTGLSYNEQYF.

The chain combines TRBV20-1 with TRBJ2-3; perhaps TRBD2 as D (6 bases). CDR3 length equals 15 residues. CDR1 is DFQATT, CDR2 SNEGSKA, per germline (reference sequence). Trimming removed 3 bases from V and 0 bases from J, with 13 bases in between. The CDR3 nucleotides are TGCAGTGCTAGGGATCCGGGAGCTAGCACAGATACGCAGTATTTT. Residues: CSARDPGASTDTQYF.

This rearrangement joins TRBV15 to TRBJ2-5, with D possibly matching TRBD1 (5 bases). Per the germline V gene, CDR1 is LNHNV and CDR2 is YYDKDF (reference sequence). The CDR3 has 13 amino acids. The ends were cut back, 1 base at V and 4 bases at J, with 7 bases in the middle. The CDR3 spells CATSRGGRETQYF. In nucleotides, the CDR3 is TGTGCCACCAGCAGAGGGGGCAGAGAGACCCAGTACTTC.

This chain uses TRBV20-1 with TRBJ1-2; D call uncertain. The CDR3 is made up of 15 amino acids. CDR1 and CDR2 (germline): DFQATT, SNEGSKA (reference sequence). Deletions cut 6 bases from V and 4 bases from J, with 21 bases between. The CDR3 DNA reads TGCAGTGCCCCCAAACAGACAATGGGAGTCTATGGCTACACCTTC. Translated: CSAPKQTMGVYGYTF.